The present entry profiles one T cell receptor beta chain with its context. The target antigen is unknown. Germline lookup yields CDR1 MGHRA and CDR2 YSYEKL. The length of the CDR3 is 17 residues. V shed 3 bases, J shed 2 bases, and the junction held 12 bases outside the gene matches. Treatment specified: about 20 received Ad26.COV2.S at low or high dose, single or two shots; 5 received placebo; per-sample allocation not given. Sampling took place 63 days after the first vaccine or placebo injection. This entry belongs to a study of Ad26.COV2.S vaccination and SARS-CoV-2 variants. General study points: While placebo recipients had lower spike-specific TCR breadth, vaccine recipients had more.

Method: immunoSEQ multiplex PCR; TCRdb's copy keeps in-frame clones and lacks some. The sample includes about 350,000 clones, around 84% of them seen just once. This TCR was sampled from a person aged 18-65 years who received the Ad26.COV2.S COVID-19 vaccine or a placebo. The rearrangement joins TRBV4-1 to TRBJ2-7, with 8 positions matching TRBD1. Sequencing was performed on peripheral blood, taken in a trial of Ad26.COV2.S vaccine versus placebo. CDR3 coding DNA: TGCGCCAGCAGCCAGATGGATGGAGGACAGGGAACCTACGAGCAGTACTTC. Translated: CASSQMDGGQGTYEQYF.